This TCR beta chain was recovered during a study of blood T cells in healthy people across ages. A second PCR of about 7 to 11 cycles used a sample-barcoded 5' primer and a J-beta primer mix. TCRdb processed the 5' RACE reads anew with MiXCR; each CDR3 protein has one entry. The table includes about 1.6 million distinct CDR3 sequences, about 31% detected once. The sequenced sample was blood. The TCR sequence derives from a woman aged 25 to 39 in good health.

The CDR3 DNA sequence: TGTGCCAGCAGCTTCATGGGAAGTAGAGATACGCAGTATTTT. It codes for CASSFMGSRDTQYF. This rearrangement joins TRBV7-9 to TRBJ2-3; D not resolved. The V gene lost 3 bases and the J gene lost 5 bases, with 12 bases spanning the gap. Germline V CDR1 and CDR2: SEHNR, FQNEAQ (reference sequence). CDR3 size: 14 residues. The full variable domain, rest sourced from reference TRBV7-9 and TRBJ2-3, is DTGVSQNPRHKITKRGQNVTFRCDPISEHNRLYWYRQTLGQGPEFLTYFQNEAQLEKSRLLSDRFSAERPKGSFSTLEIQRTEQGDSAMYLCASSFMGSRDTQYFGPGTRLTVL.